One and the same sample provided the 22 T cell receptor beta chains below, sequenced in a study of tumor and adjacent non-tumor tissue in lung cancer. This sample's RNA came from whole unsorted tissue. Three rounds of nested PCR, following a modified ARM-PCR protocol, produced the TCRbeta library. TCRdb recomputed calls from the multiplex PCR reads with MiXCR, one row per CDR3 protein. The table lists around 120,000 distinct CDR3 sequences, over 65% of them singletons, with around 13% in the top ten. Sequencing used lung tumor tissue. These receptors all stem from a man aged 25-45 years with non-small cell lung cancer.

The table lists this clonotype with many counts. This chain joins TRBV20-1 and TRBJ2-1; D is perhaps TRBD1 or TRBD2 (6 bases each). Per germline, CDR1 DFQATT and CDR2 SNEGSKA (reference sequence). The CDR3 is made up of 13 amino acids. CDR3 DNA: TGCAGCGCAGACGTATGGAGGGGGGATGAGCAGTTCTTC. It yields the protein CSADVWRGDEQFF.

Concerning this clonotype itself: A much larger clone sits a single nucleotide away, making a read error possible. V and J are TRBV5-4 and TRBJ1-1; TRBD1 aligns across 9 bases. The CDR3 is 15 residues long. Germline V lookup: CDR1 SGHNT, CDR2 YYREEE (reference sequence). Here the CDR3 reads CASSPDGQGHTEAIF. The CDR3 DNA follows: TGTGCCAGCAGCCCGGACGGACAGGGGCATACTGAAGCTATCTTT.

The chain uses TRBV11-2 and TRBJ2-3; 8 bases fit TRBD2. V lost 0 bases, J lost 2 bases, and 1 base stayed unmatched. This CDR3 has 15 residues. From germline, CDR1 is SGHAT and CDR2 FQNNGV. The DNA for the CDR3 is TGTGCCAGCAGCTTAGAGACTAGCGTCACAGATACGCAGTATTTT. Protein product: CASSLETSVTDTQYF.

Concerning this clonotype: A junction boundary mismatches the germline segment, possibly from a read error. J is TRBJ2-3 and V is TRBV6-2 or TRBV6-3; TRBD2 agrees at 7 bases. CDR3 length: 13 amino acids. The germline CDR1 and CDR2 sequences are MNHEY and SVGEGT. In nucleotides, the CDR3 is TGTGCCAGCAGTAATAGCGGGCCCGACACGCAGTGTTTT. The encoded protein is CASSNSGPDTQCF.

A single count supports this clonotype. A read error is possible here, since a much larger clone lies one base away. The V call is TRBV12-3 or TRBV12-4, the J call TRBJ1-1; 7 positions match TRBD1. CDR3 length equals 15 residues. The ends lost 3 bases at V and 4 bases at J; junction bases unmatched: 8. The CDR3 nucleotides are TGTGCCAGCAGTTTGCGCGGGACAGTCTTCACTGAAGCTTTCTTT. Translating gives CASSLRGTVFTEAFF.

The DNA of the CDR3 is TGTGCCAGCAGCACAGGACTAGCAGGCCTCTCCTACAATGAGCAGTTCTTC. Its translation is CASSTGLAGLSYNEQFF. J is TRBJ2-1 and V is TRBV11-3, with 8 positions matching TRBD2. This CDR3 is built from 17 residues. Germline lookup yields CDR1 SGHNT and CDR2 YENEEA. V dropped 5 bases and J dropped 0; count of bases not matched to a gene: 9. The variable domain in full, completed from reference TRBV11-3 and TRBJ2-1, reads EAGVVQSPRYKIIEKKQPVAFWCNPISGHNTLYWYLQNLGQGPELLIRYENEEAVDDSQLPKDRFSAERLKGVDSTLKIQPAELGDSAVYLCASSTGLAGLSYNEQFFGPGTRLTVL.

The sample holds many counts of this clonotype. The chain combines TRBV14 with TRBJ1-6; 7 nucleotides line up with TRBD1. Trimming cost V 0 bases and J 2 bases; bases outside gene matches: 13. This CDR3 spans 20 amino acids. CDR1 is SGHDN and CDR2 is FVKESK in the germline V gene. The CDR3 region is CASSQDRPPGQSAYNSPLHF. CDR3 DNA sequence: TGTGCCAGCAGCCAAGATCGGCCCCCGGGACAGAGTGCCTATAATTCACCCCTCCACTTT.

With respect to this clonotype: At one boundary the junction diverges from the germline segment, which might be a read error. The chain links TRBV11-2 to TRBJ1-2; no clear D gene. The CDR3 covers 15 residues. Per germline, CDR1 SGHAT and CDR2 FQNNGV. The CDR3 protein is CAGSFTGLGDYGYTF. For the CDR3, the DNA is TGTGCCGGCAGCTTTACCGGGCTAGGAGACTATGGTTACACCTTC.

With regard to this clonotype: Mismatch with germline at one junction end may stem from a read error. V gene TRBV12-3 or TRBV12-4 combines with J gene TRBJ1-2; 7 bases agree with TRBD1. CDR3 length: 11 amino acids. CDR3 sequence (DNA): TGTGCCAGCACACAGGGGCCTGGCTACACGTTC. Translation: CASTQGPGYTF.

Remarks on this clonotype: This may arise from a read error, as a much more abundant clone is one base away. V usage is TRBV12-3 or TRBV12-4 and J usage is TRBJ2-7, with 10 bases fitting TRBD2. This CDR3 comprises 11 residues. The J segment lost 11 bases and the V segment lost 5 bases, leaving 3 bases of the junction unmatched. The CDR3 DNA reads TGTGCCAGCAGTGGACTAGCGGTAAAGTACTTC. This gives the protein CASSGLAVKYF.

This chain uses TRBV5-1 with TRBJ1-1; no definite D call. V lost 6 bases and J lost 7, with 16 bases in between. This CDR3 has 13 residues. Germline assignment: CDR1 SGHRS and CDR2 YFSETQ. The CDR3 region has the DNA TGCGCCAGCAAACCCGGGTTGGCGGGTGAAGCTTTCTTT. Its protein product is CASKPGLAGEAFF. The entire variable domain, with the rest obtained from reference TRBV5-1 and TRBJ1-1, is as follows: KAGVTQTPRYLIKTRGQQVTLSCSPISGHRSVSWYQQTPGQGLQFLFEYFSETQRNKGNFPGRFSGRQFSNSRSEMNVSTLELGDSALYLCASKPGLAGEAFFGQGTRLTVV.

In the case of this clonotype: The conserved final phenylalanine or tryptophan is absent from the CDR3, which likely points to a read error. The limits of the CDR3 on the DNA are not certain, so only TCRdb's listed CDR3 is given. The chain couples TRBV20-1 to TRBJ2-7; TRBD1 reflects the table's D call only, with no check against the DNA. Germline assignment: CDR1 DFQATT and CDR2 SNEGSKA (reference sequence). The CDR3 adds up to 12 amino acids, both ends counted. CDR3 loop: CSARTGSYEQYL.

As for this clonotype: A much larger clone lies one base from this, so it may be a read error. This chain links TRBV5-4 with TRBJ2-1, with D possibly TRBD2 on 7 matching bases. Germline loops: CDR1 SGHNT, CDR2 YYREEE (reference sequence). This CDR3 is 15 amino acids long. CDR3 DNA: TGTGCCAGCACCTTGGGGGGGGGGCAGGGCTCGGGGCAGTTCTTC. Its protein product is CASTLGGGQGSGQFF. The full variable domain, completed using reference TRBV5-4 and TRBJ2-1, is ETGVTQSPTHLIKTRGQQVTLRCSSQSGHNTVSWYQQALGQGPQFIFQYYREEENGRGNFPPRFSGLQFPNYSSELNVNALELDDSALYLCASTLGGGQGSGQFFGPGTRLTVL.

This clonotype came up many times. The chain couples TRBV4-1 to TRBJ2-7; D might be TRBD1 (5 bases). This CDR3 is 13 amino acids long. Trimming pared 0 bases from V and 2 bases from J, leaving 5 bases between. Germline V gene lookup returns CDR1 MGHRA and CDR2 YSYEKL. CDR3 loop: CASSQDRAYEQYF. The CDR3 region has the DNA TGCGCCAGCAGCCAAGACAGGGCCTACGAGCAGTACTTC.

Note on this clonotype: One end of the junction fails to match germline, which may point to a read error. This chain connects TRBV11-3 to TRBJ2-3; 7 nucleotides line up with TRBD2. CDR3 length: 16 residues. Germline V CDR1 and CDR2: SGHNT, YENEEA. The CDR3 region is CARSSKGLTGEGTQYF. CDR3 DNA: TGTGCCAGAAGCTCCAAGGGACTAACGGGAGAAGGTACGCAGTATTTT.

This clonotype came up once. A junction end diverges from the germline sequence, so it may reflect a read error. The chain is built from TRBV6-1 and TRBJ2-5; 12 positions match TRBD2. CDR3 size: 14 residues. CDR1 and CDR2 (germline): MNHNS, SASEGT. The CDR3 reads CASRRLAGVDTRYF. The CDR3 DNA reads as TGTGCCAGCAGGAGACTAGCGGGGGTAGATACCCGGTACTTC.

The rearrangement uses TRBV6-2 or TRBV6-3 and TRBJ2-3; 9 bases are a match to TRBD2. The CDR3 totals 13 residues. Germline V lookup: CDR1 MNHEY, CDR2 SVGEGT. The V gene end was trimmed by 9 bases and the J gene end by 2 bases; junction bases not matched to a gene: 3. The CDR3 sequence: CASRTSVTDTQYF. For the CDR3, the DNA is TGTGCCAGTAGGACTAGCGTCACAGATACGCAGTATTTT.

As regards this clonotype: A much larger clone lies one base from this, so it may be a read error. The CDR3: CNARDGMGMGYTF. The CDR3 bases are TGCAATGCTAGAGATGGGATGGGTATGGGCTACACCTTC. The rearrangement uses TRBV20-1 and TRBJ1-2; D gene unclear. CDR3 length: 13 residues. Germline values: CDR1 DFQATT, CDR2 SNEGSKA (reference sequence).

This clonotype was recorded a few times. The chain is built from TRBV6-6 and TRBJ1-1, with D perhaps TRBD1 (5 bases). V dropped 0 bases and J dropped 3 bases, with 14 bases sitting between them. The CDR3 length is 16 residues. Germline CDR1 and CDR2: MNHNY and SVGAGI (reference sequence). CDR3 protein: CASSYSSGGPDTEAFF. For the CDR3, the DNA is TGTGCCAGCAGTTACTCGAGCGGGGGACCGGACACTGAAGCTTTCTTT.

With regard to this clonotype: This may arise from a read error, as a much more abundant clone is one base away. This chain uses TRBV6-5 with TRBJ1-1; possibly TRBD1 for D (6 bases). Looked up from germline, CDR1 is MNHEY and CDR2 is SVGAGI. CDR3 size: 14 residues. The CDR3 DNA is TGTGCCAGCAGTTATCGGCCGGGGGACACTGAAGCTATCTTT. Protein sequence: CASSYRPGDTEAIF.

Worth noting for this clonotype: Relative to the germline gene, one junction end is altered; a read error may explain this. V usage is TRBV20-1 and J usage is TRBJ2-2, with D tentatively TRBD2 (7 bases). The germline gives CDR1 DFQATT, CDR2 SNEGSKA (reference sequence). The CDR3 consists of 14 residues. CDR3 sequence reads: CTASYRGAAGELFF. The CDR3 coding sequence is TGCACTGCTAGTTACCGGGGGGCTGCCGGGGAGCTGTTTTTT.

Regarding this clonotype: An end of the junction differs from the germline gene, which may be a read error. The chain has TRBV11-1 and TRBJ1-1; no definite D call. Germline CDR1 and CDR2: SGHAT and FQDESV (reference sequence). This CDR3 has 14 amino acids. In DNA, the CDR3 is TGTGCCAGCATCTTACAAGCGCTGAACACTGAAGCTTACTTT. Protein: CASILQALNTEAYF.